Below are 2 T cell receptor beta chains sequenced from a single sample in a study of blood T cell repertoires in COVID-19. Generated by immunoSEQ multiplex PCR, the TCRdb table keeps only in-frame clones and is missing some. The sample holds about 81,000 clones, about 71% seen once. The source material was peripheral blood. The receptors were gathered from a woman in her forties or fifties with acute or convalescent COVID-19.

This clone was found a few times. The CDR3 bases are TGTGCCAGCAGTTTATGGACTAGCGGGGGGACGAACACCGGGGAGCTGTTTTTT. Translation: CASSLWTSGGTNTGELFF. The rearrangement links TRBV28 to TRBJ2-2, with 13 positions matching TRBD2. The J segment lost 0 bases and the V segment lost 0 bases, leaving 1 base of the junction unmatched. CDR3 length equals 18 residues. Germline V lookup: CDR1 MDHEN, CDR2 SYDVKM.

CDR3 amino acids: CASSYFGEQYF. The CDR3 DNA reads TGTGCCAGCAGCTACTTCGGCGAGCAGTACTTC. V gene TRBV3-1 (or the pseudogene TRBV3-2) combines with J gene TRBJ2-7; D is uncertain. In germline, CDR1 is LGHDT, CDR2 YNNKEL (reference sequence). Trimming removed 5 bases at V and 6 bases at J, with 8 bases between. This CDR3 spans 11 amino acids.